This T cell receptor (beta chain) was recovered during a study of identical twins. TCRdb processed the 5' RACE reads anew with MiXCR; each CDR3 protein has one entry. The profile shows roughly 540,000 distinct CDR3 sequences, less than 25% of them singletons. This clonotype was found a few times. Germline values: CDR1 ENHRY, CDR2 SYGVKD. Trimming removed 3 bases from V and 13 bases from J, with 22 bases in between. This CDR3 is built from 15 residues. The same specimen was also included in a second study, on T cells expressing NK-cell markers.

Source material: CD4+ T cells sorted from blood. This rearrangement joins TRBV10-3 to TRBJ2-1, with D perhaps TRBD2 (5 bases). This clonotype was obtained from a woman between 18 and 30 years old in good health. Written as DNA, the CDR3 is TGTGCCATCAGTGACTCCACCGGACTCTTCTTATTTCAGTTCTTC. Translation gives CAISDSTGLFLFQFF.